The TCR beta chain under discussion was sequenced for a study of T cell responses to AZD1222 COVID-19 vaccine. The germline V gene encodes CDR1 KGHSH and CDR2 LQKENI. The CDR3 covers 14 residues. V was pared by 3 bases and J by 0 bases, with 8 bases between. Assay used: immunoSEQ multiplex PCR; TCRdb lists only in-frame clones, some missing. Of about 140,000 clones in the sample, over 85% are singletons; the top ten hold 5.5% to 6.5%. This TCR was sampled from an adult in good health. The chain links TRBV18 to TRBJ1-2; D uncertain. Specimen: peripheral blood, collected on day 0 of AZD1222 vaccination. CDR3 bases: TGTGCCAGCTCACCCGACGTAGCTAACTATGGCTACACCTTC. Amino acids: CASSPDVANYGYTF.